This T cell receptor (beta chain) appears in the sequencing data of a study of graft-versus-host responses after intestinal transplantation (dated by TCRdb to 2020 to 2022). Background for the entire study: Recipients received multivisceral, liver-intestinal, or isolated intestinal transplants. Instead of going to the commercial service, samples from a few later patients were sequenced in-house on an Illumina MiSeq and processed with MiXCR. Alloreactive clones were identified by sequencing pre-transplant mixed lymphocyte reaction products and comparing them with unstimulated pre-transplant donor and recipient T cells. A cohort of roughly 25 intestinal transplant recipients, including one retransplant, was enrolled, and a few patients lacking pretransplant specimens were excluded. Every recipient was given anti-thymocyte globulin induction, followed by approximately 3 years of maintenance tacrolimus and steroids. Donor T cell macrochimerism was defined as a peak of at least 4% donor T cells among recipient peripheral blood mononuclear cells. After intestinal transplantation, graft-versus-host and host-versus-graft alloreactive T cell clones were followed in the graft, circulation and bone marrow using bulk TCR-beta CDR3 sequencing. What the work shows at the level of the full study, not this receptor alone: Patients with donor T cell macrochimerism had high GvH to HvG T cell clonal ratios in their allografts. GvH clones were found in recipient bone marrow, and some of the GvH clones appeared earlier in ileal mucosa or blood, which is consistent with an intestinal mucosal origin. Peak levels of circulating GvH clones were associated with declines in HvG clones early after transplant. The relatively low number and heterogeneity of intestinal transplant patients limited the conclusions.

Libraries were prepared through the immunoSEQ multiplex PCR assay. In most patients, genomic DNA was isolated using the Qiagen DNeasy Blood and Tissue Kit and sent frozen to Adaptive Biotechnologies for TCR sequencing. For most patients, genomic DNA was subjected to high-throughput TCR-beta CDR3 sequencing by Adaptive Biotechnologies. Regarding the original processing steps: Adaptive's ImmunoSEQ software was the source of the TCR sequencing data for 18 patients, while three other patients were processed with MiXCR and VDJtools. To correct CD4 versus CD8 sorting errors, any sequence found in both subsets at a frequency ratio below 5:1 was removed. CDR3 nucleotide sequences shared by donor and recipient were removed because the origin of these sequences could not be assigned. To be classed as alloreactive, a clone needed at least 2-fold expansion over unstimulated cells and a minimum CFSE-low frequency of 0.002% (template counts) or 0.001% (read counts). Clones were considered mappable if detected in sequenced pre-transplant spleen, lymph node, or MLR CFSE-low populations of the donor or recipient. Cumulative frequency of alloreactive clones was calculated as a percentage of all sequences weighted by copy number. The table comes from immuneACCESS by way of TCRdb, which keeps in-frame sequences with V and J called. Part of the clones is missing from these tables; in studies checked, under half for an unresolved V gene and the rest for unknown reasons. The D gene and trimming were derived from the DNA, and the V and J assignments and clone size from that table. The sample has about 88,000 clones on record, more than 85% of them singletons. 0.3% to 0.35% of the sample is in the top ten clones.

The time point label, as the study defines it: cells obtained before transplantation from donor or recipient. CD3+CD4+ and CD3+CD8+ populations were FACS-sorted from unstimulated pre-transplant donor and recipient cells taken from spleen or lymph nodes. Measured from the cysteine to the phenylalanine, the CDR3 is 14 residues long. The retained sequence is limited to the CDR3, 42 bases, with the frame set at the first base. CDR1 and CDR2, looked up from the germline V gene (reference sequence), are GTSNPN and SVGIG. At the junction V is shortened by 5 bases and J by 8 bases; bases outside the gene matches: 11. On this clone itself: It has no known antigen specificity. Base qualities were left out, and no much larger clone turns up one base away.

The sequences come from unstimulated CD4+ T cells sorted from spleen or lymph node cells, collected before transplant. The sequence was collected from a human donor who was the organ donor for an intestinal transplant. Recombination connected TRBV30 to TRBJ2-1, and 8 junctional nucleotides match TRBD1. The sequence in DNA is TGTGCCTGGGACGCACTCGACAGGGGCGATGAGCAGTTCTTC. Translated, it reads CAWDALDRGDEQFF.